This note documents a single T cell receptor beta chain sequence. Seattle's enrolled individuals joined amid active infection and were then monitored longitudinally. Authors' data handling: It was from reference gene primer amplification that nucleated cell counts were estimated. This table comes from immunoSEQ multiplex PCR, and its TCRdb copy is limited to in-frame clones, with some not included. V and J calls and clone size follow that table, whereas D and trimming were derived from the DNA. The sample lists about 320,000 clones; 70% to 90% were seen once. These data originate in a study of blood T cell repertoires in COVID-19. Whole-study context: Collection of acute and convalescent COVID-19 samples took place in the United States, Italy and Spain.

Unmatched junction bases numbered 14, after V lost 5 bases and J lost 3 bases. CDR3 size: 17 residues. The germline gives CDR1 SGHNT, CDR2 YENEEA. The V and J genes are TRBV11-3 and TRBJ1-2, with 8 positions matching TRBD1. The sequence was collected from a woman aged 25 to 39 with COVID-19, enrolled during active disease. The specimen was peripheral blood. CDR3 amino acids: CASSLLSLGQGDYGYTF. The CDR3 DNA reads TGTGCCAGCAGCCTCTTATCCCTCGGACAGGGAGACTATGGCTACACCTTC.